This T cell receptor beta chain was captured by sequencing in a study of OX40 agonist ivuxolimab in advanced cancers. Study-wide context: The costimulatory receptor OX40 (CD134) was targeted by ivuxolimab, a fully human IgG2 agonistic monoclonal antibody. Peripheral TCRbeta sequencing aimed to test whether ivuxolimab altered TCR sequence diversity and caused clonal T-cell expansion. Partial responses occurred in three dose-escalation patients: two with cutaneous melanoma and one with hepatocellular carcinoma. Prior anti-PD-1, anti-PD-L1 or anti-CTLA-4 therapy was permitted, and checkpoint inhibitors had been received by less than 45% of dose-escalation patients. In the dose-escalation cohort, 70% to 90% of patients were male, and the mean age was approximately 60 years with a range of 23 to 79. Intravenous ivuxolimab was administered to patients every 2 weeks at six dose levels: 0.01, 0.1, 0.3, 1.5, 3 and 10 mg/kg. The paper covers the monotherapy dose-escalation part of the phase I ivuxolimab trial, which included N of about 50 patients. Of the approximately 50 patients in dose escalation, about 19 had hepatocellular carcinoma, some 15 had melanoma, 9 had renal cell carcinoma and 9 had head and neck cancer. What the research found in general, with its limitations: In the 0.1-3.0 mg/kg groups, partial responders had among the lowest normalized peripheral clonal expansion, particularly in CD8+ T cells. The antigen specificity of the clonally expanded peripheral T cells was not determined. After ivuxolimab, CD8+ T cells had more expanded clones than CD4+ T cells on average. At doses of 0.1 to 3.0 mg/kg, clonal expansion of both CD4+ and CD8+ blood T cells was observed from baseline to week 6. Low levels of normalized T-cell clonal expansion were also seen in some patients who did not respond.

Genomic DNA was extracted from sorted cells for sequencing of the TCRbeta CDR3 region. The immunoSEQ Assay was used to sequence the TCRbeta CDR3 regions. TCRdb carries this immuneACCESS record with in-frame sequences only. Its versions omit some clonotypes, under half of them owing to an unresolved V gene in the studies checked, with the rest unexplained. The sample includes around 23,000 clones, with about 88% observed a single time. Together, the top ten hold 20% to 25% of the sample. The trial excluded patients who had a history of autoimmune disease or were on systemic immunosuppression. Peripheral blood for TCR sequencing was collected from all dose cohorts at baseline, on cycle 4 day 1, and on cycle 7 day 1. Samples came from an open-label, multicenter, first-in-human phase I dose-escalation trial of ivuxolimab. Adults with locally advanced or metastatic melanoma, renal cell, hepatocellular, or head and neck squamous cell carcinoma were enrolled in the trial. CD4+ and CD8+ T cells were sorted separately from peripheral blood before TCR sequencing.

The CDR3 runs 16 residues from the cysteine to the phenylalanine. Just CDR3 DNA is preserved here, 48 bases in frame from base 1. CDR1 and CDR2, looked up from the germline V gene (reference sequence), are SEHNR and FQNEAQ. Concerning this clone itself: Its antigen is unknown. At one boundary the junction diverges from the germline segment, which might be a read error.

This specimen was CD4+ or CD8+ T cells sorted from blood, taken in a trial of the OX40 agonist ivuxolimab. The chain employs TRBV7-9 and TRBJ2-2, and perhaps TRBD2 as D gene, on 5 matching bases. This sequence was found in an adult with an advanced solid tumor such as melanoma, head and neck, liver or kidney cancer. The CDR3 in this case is CASSLAEGLSPGELFF. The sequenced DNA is TGTGCCAGCAGCCTAGCCGAGGGTCTAAGTCCCGGGGAGCTGTTTTTT.